This T cell receptor (beta chain) was sequenced for a study of shared clonotypes between healthy human individuals (dated by TCRdb to about 2020). The study in broad terms: A couple of women and a few men aged 18 to 49 years were included in the cohort. Per donor, three plates each were used for CD4 naive and CD4 memory, two for CD8 naive, and one for CD8 memory. To estimate repertoire size and how much clonotype sharing occurs between individuals, the study deeply sequenced the blood TCR repertoires of roughly 5 healthy adults. To increase sequencing depth and limit assay-specific biases, different laboratories used diverse techniques to prepare libraries and sequence TCR repertoires. Per donor, leukapheresis produced somewhere between about 0.94 and 10 billion PBMCs.

CD8 naive samples consisted of CD45RO-negative cells that were positively selected for CCR7, yielding a CD45RA+CCR7+ population without TemRA cells. Donors were healthy HIV-negative adults with no recently reported acute infections or vaccinations. Only Caucasian adults living in Nashville, Tennessee, USA were represented among the donors. Blood was obtained by leukapheresis, after which PBMCs were separated by Ficoll-Histopaque density gradient centrifugation and cryopreserved in liquid nitrogen vapor phase. Purity and quantity of every magnetically sorted T cell population were checked by analytical flow cytometry. Each sorted fraction had its genomic DNA isolated and then quantified by UV absorbance on a Nanodrop 2000c. Its CDR3 holds 15 amino acids, cysteine through phenylalanine. The sequence is cut down to CDR3 DNA, 45 bases in frame from base 1. The germline V and J ends show losses of 3 bases and 3 bases respectively, and no gene match explains 5 bases of the junction. The germline V gene yields SGHTS for CDR1 and YDEGEE for CDR2.

Of note for this clone: This clone's antigen is unknown. Base qualities are not recorded, but no much larger clone differs from it by a single base.

What the work shows at the level of the full study, not this receptor alone: Sharing across a few donors was observed for 5% to 6.5% of naive CD4, under 4% of naive CD8, over 2% of memory CD4, and approximately 0.41% of memory CD8 clonotypes. Sampling was limited to blood, and TCR repertoires in tissue likely differ from TCR repertoires in blood. Estimated clonotype richness was generally larger for naive than for memory subsets. Higher generation probabilities were observed for clonotypes shared by all four sorted-subset donors than for non-shared clonotypes. The genetic and exposure-history diversity represented was limited by the small number of donors. Based on pairwise subsampling, the degree of clonotype sharing among donors was expected to be affected by sequencing depth. Incomplete sequencing was indicated by rarefaction of sorted-subset datasets, despite the large sequencing depth.

TCR CDR3 regions were amplified from genomic DNA by multiplex PCR using the deep immunoSEQ assay. Extracted genomic DNA from each cell subset was distributed evenly across all wells of several immunoSEQ 96-well plates, and each plate was treated as a replicate. For sorted subsets, approximately 200 ng of genomic DNA, equivalent to around 30,000 T cell genomes, went into each replicate PCR. Purified libraries were quantified with a Qubit 3.0 fluorometer, sized on a Bioanalyzer 2100, and re-quantified with the KAPA Library Quantification kit. Each immunoSEQ 96-well plate was sequenced on its own single-read 150-cycle Illumina NextSeq 550 flow cell. The authors' pipeline ran thus. The immunoSEQ output contained only junctional sequences without quality scores, so filtering could not match that applied to full-length reads. To assign V/J genes and CDR3, sequences were annotated using PyIR, a Python wrapper for IgBLAST v1.9, with IMGT germline references. Reads with weak V/J assignments (E-value above 1e-6), missing CDR3, stop codons, out-of-frame junctions, or ambiguous translated residues were removed. V3J clonotypes were defined by identical inferred V gene, J gene, and CDR3 amino acid sequence. Percentage overlap between repertoires was calculated by dividing the number of shared unique clonotypes by the size of the smaller repertoire. Richness of each repertoire was evaluated using RTK rarefaction, the Chao1 estimator, and Recon v2.1 estimates of unobserved clonotypes. OLGA was used to compute generation probabilities for all TCRbeta clonotypes that the gDNA method yielded from a handful of donors. TCRdb re-hosts the immuneACCESS table, in-frame sequences only. Its copies lack some clones; in the studies checked, an unresolved V gene accounts for under half of them, and the cause for the rest is not known. From that table come the V and J calls and clone size; the DNA was used to work out D and trimming. Present in this sample are millions of clones, 90% to 95% of which were seen just once. The top ten constitute around 1.7% of the sample.

The chain employs TRBV5-8 and TRBJ1-2, with 10 junctional bases fitting TRBD1. The receptor was isolated from a young man in good health. Some clones in this sample may be carry-over from other donors' samples. Sample: naive CD8+ T cells from PBMCs. Sample cell subset or site, as interpreted from the label and publication: CD45RA+CCR7+. The CDR3 corresponds to CASSSTGGVDYGYTF. The nucleotide sequence is given as TGTGCCAGCAGCTCGACAGGGGGCGTCGACTATGGCTACACCTTC.